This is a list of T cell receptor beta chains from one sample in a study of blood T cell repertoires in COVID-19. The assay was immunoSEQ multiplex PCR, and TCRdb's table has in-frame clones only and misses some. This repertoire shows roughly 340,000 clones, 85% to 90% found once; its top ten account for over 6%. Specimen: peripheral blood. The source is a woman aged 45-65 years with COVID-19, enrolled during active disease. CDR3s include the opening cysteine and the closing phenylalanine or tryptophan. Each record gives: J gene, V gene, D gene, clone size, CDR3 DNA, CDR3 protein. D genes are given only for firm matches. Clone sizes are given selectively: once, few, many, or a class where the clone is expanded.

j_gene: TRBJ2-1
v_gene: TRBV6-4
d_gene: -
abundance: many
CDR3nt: TGTGCCAGCAGTGACTCAGCGGGCTCCTACAATGAGCAGTTCTTC
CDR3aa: CASSDSAGSYNEQFF

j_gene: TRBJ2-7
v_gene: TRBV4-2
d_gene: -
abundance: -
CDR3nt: TGTGCCAGCAGCCAAGAGGACAGAGGCTACGAGCAGTACTTC
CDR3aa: CASSQEDRGYEQYF

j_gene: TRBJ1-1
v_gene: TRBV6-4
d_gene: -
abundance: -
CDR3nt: TGTGCCAGTGGGCCTGGGGCAAACACTGAAGCTTTCTTT
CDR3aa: CASGPGANTEAFF

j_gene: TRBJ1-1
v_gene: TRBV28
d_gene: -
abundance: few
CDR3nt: TGTGCCAGCAGAACTTACCTGGGACTGCTGAACACTGAAGCTTTCTTT
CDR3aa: CASRTYLGLLNTEAFF

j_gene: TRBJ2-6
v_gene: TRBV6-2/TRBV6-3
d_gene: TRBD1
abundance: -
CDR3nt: TGTGCCAGCAGCCGTAGACAGGGGGCCTTCTCTGGGGCCAACGTCCTGACTTTC
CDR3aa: CASSRRQGAFSGANVLTF

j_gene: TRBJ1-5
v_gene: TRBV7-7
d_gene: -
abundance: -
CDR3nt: TGTGCTAGCAGCCCAGGGGTCGGTCAGCCCCAGCATTTT
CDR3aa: CASSPGVGQPQHF

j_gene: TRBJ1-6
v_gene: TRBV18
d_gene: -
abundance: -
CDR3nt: TGTGCCAGCTCACCGGAGTCTACCCTCCACTTT
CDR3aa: CASSPESTLHF

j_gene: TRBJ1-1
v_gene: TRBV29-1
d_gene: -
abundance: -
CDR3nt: TGCAGCGTTTCGGGTTCTGAAGCTTTCTTT
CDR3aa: CSVSGSEAFF

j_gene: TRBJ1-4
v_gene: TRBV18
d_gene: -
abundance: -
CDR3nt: TGTGCCAGCTCACTAACAAGTGGTGCAACTAATGAAAAACTGTTTTTT
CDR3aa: CASSLTSGATNEKLFF

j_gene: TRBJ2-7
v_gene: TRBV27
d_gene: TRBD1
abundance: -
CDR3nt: TGTGCCAGTTGGGGACAGGGGGCTTACGAGCAGTACTTC
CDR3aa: CASWGQGAYEQYF

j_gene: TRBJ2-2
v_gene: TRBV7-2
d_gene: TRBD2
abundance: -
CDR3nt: TGTGCCAGCAGCTTAGTACGCTTAGCGGGAGGGGGAACCGGGGAGCTGTTTTTT
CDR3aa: CASSLVRLAGGGTGELFF

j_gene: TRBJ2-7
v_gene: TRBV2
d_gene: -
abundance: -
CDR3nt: TGTGCCAGCAAAGCTGTCGCGGGGTCCTACGAGCAGTACTTC
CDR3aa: CASKAVAGSYEQYF

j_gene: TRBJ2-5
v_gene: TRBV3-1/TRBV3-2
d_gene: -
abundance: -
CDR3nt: TGTGCCAGCAGCCAAGCGAGCGGGACAGGAAAGACCCAGTACTTC
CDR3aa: CASSQASGTGKTQYF

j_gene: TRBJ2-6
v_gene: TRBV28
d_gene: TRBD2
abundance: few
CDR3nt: TGTGCCAGCACTTTCGGGGGGTCTGGGTCCAACGTCCTGACTTTC
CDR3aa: CASTFGGSGSNVLTF

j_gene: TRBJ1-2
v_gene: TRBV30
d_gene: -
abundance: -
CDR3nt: TGTGCCTGGAGTGTCGGTAATACGGGATTTAGCAATGGCTACACCTTC
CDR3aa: CAWSVGNTGFSNGYTF

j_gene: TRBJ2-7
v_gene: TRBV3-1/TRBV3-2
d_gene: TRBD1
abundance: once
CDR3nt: TGTGCCAGCAGCCAAGTAGTAACGGGACAGGGGGCCTACGAGCAGTACTTC
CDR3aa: CASSQVVTGQGAYEQYF

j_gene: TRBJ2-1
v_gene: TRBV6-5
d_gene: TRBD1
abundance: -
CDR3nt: TGTGCCAGCAGTCACGACAGGGGGTCCTACAATGAGCAGTTCTTC
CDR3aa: CASSHDRGSYNEQFF

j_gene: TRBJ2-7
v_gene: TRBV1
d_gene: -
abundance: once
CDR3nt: TGCACCAGCAGCCAAGATAGTGAACTAGCGGGAGGGTACGAGCAGTACTTC
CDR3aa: CTSSQDSELAGGYEQYF

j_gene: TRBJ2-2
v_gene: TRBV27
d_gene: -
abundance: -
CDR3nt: TGTGCCAGCAGTTTCCGGGAGAACACCGGGGAGCTGTTTTTT
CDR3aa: CASSFRENTGELFF

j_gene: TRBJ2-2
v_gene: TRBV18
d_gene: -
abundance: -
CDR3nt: TGTGCCAGCCACAGCCAAGGCCCCGGCTCCGGGGAGCTGTTTTTT
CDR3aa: CASHSQGPGSGELFF

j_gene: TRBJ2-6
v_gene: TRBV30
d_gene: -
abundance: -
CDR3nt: TGTGCCTGGACCCTGGACATCCGCTCTGGGGCCAACGTCCTGACTTTC
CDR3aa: CAWTLDIRSGANVLTF

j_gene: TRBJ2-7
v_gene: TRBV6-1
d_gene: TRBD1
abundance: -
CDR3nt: TGTGCCAGCAGTGAAGGACAGGGAAGCGACGAGCAGTACTTC
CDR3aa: CASSEGQGSDEQYF

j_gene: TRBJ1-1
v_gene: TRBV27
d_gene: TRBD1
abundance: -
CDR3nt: TGTGCCAGCAGTTTCGGTAACAGGGGGCTGGCTTTCTTT
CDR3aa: CASSFGNRGLAFF

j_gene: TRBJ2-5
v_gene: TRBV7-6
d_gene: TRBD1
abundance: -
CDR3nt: TGTGCCAGCAGCTTAGTGGACAGGGGGCGAGAGACCCAGTACTTC
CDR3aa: CASSLVDRGRETQYF

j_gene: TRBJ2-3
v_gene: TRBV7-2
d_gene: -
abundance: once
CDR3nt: TGTGCCAGCAGCCCAGGGACAGATACGCAGTATTTT
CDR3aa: CASSPGTDTQYF

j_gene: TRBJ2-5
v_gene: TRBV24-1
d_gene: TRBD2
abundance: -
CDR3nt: TGTGCCACCAGTGGTACTAGCGGGAGGGCCAGGGAGACCCAGTACTTC
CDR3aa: CATSGTSGRARETQYF

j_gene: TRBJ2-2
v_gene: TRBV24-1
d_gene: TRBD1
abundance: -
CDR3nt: TGTGCCACCAGTGACATCAGGACAGGGGTCACCGGGGAGCTGTTTTTT
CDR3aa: CATSDIRTGVTGELFF

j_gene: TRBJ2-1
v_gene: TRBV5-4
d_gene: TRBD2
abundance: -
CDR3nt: TGTGCCAGCAGCTCTAGCGGGAGGGCCTACAATGAGCAGTTCTTC
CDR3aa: CASSSSGRAYNEQFF